The 8 T cell receptor beta chains below come from one sample, sequenced in a study of Graves' ophthalmopathy and Graves' hyperthyroidism. Amplified TCR beta CDR3 regions were obtained using RNA transcripts as template. HTBI-primed RT-PCR formed the first round, and a multiplex PCR formed the second. TCRdb recomputed calls from the multiplex PCR reads with MiXCR, one row per CDR3 protein. Seen here are about 400,000 distinct CDR3 sequences, around 17% observed once, and the top ten hold about 1.4%. Sequenced material: peripheral blood. The receptors were gathered from a woman aged 18 to 35 with Graves' ophthalmopathy.

At least ten counts were recorded for this clonotype. The V call is TRBV6-5, the J call TRBJ2-2; D is unclear. This CDR3 is built from 14 residues. V gave up 0 bases and J gave up 3 bases, with 5 bases separating them. CDR1 is MNHEY and CDR2 is SVGAGI in the germline V gene. In DNA form, the CDR3 reads TGTGCCAGCAGTTACTCGGCCGACACCGGGGAGCTGTTTTTT. Its protein is CASSYSADTGELFF.

This clonotype was seen at least ten times. The gene calls are TRBV6-2 or TRBV6-3 and TRBJ1-5; D not certain. With 4 bases removed from V and 9 bases from J, the gap between germline ends came to 10 bases. CDR3 length equals 12 residues. The V gene's germline CDR1 is MNHEY and CDR2 SVGEGT. In DNA, the CDR3 is TGTGCCAGCAGTTTCCGATTGGGGCCCCAGCATTTT. Its translation: CASSFRLGPQHF.

This clonotype was found many times. For the CDR3, the DNA is TGCGCCAGCAGCGCGGGGGGGGCCTCGAACACTGAAGCTTTCTTT. Translated, it gives CASSAGGASNTEAFF. The genes are TRBV5-1 and TRBJ1-1; TRBD1 is a possible D gene (6 bases). Trimming removed 4 bases at V and 1 base at J, with 14 bases between. The CDR3 is made up of 15 amino acids. CDR1 is SGHRS, CDR2 YFSETQ, per germline.

This clonotype was detected ten times or more. This chain links TRBV28 with TRBJ1-5, with 7 bases that match TRBD1. Germline V CDR1 and CDR2: MDHEN, SYDVKM. With V trimmed by 7 bases and J by 1 base, 10 bases remained unmatched. The CDR3 is 16 residues long. The DNA of the CDR3 is TGTGCCAGCACCCCGACAGGGAGAGGGAGCAATCAGCCCCAGCATTTT. Translation: CASTPTGRGSNQPQHF.

This clonotype was seen only a few times. The gene calls are TRBV27 and TRBJ1-1; possible D gene TRBD1, 5 bases. This CDR3 region has 13 residues. Germline V gives CDR1 MNHEY, CDR2 SMNVEV (reference sequence). V gave up 7 bases and J gave up 5 bases, with 14 bases separating them. The CDR3 DNA reads as TGTGCCAGCATGGGGGTTGTGTGGACTGAAGCTTTCTTT. It codes for CASMGVVWTEAFF.

This clonotype has at least ten counts. The genes are TRBV4-3 and TRBJ1-2; D not certain. The CDR3 totals 14 residues. V was shortened by 4 bases and J by 4 bases, with 13 bases between the two germline ends. Germline V gene sequence: CDR1 LGHNA, CDR2 YSLEER. The CDR3 DNA reads TGCGCCAGCAGCCCCTCGGCAGGCGGCTATGGCTACACCTTC. As protein: CASSPSAGGYGYTF.

Ten or more counts support this clonotype. The rearrangement links TRBV20-1 to TRBJ2-2, with 7 bases that match TRBD1. This CDR3 has 14 residues. CDR1 is DFQATT, CDR2 SNEGSKA, per germline (reference sequence). V lost 0 bases to trimming and J lost 6 bases; unmatched junction nucleotides: 4. The CDR3 loop is CSARETGMAGELFF. CDR3 DNA sequence: TGCAGTGCTAGAGAGACAGGGATGGCCGGGGAGCTGTTTTTT.

This clonotype was seen repeatedly, ten times or more. This sequence joins TRBV19 and TRBJ1-5; TRBD1 matches at 7 bases. Germline CDR1 LNHDA, CDR2 SQIVND (reference sequence). CDR3 length equals 17 residues. The trim removed 4 bases at V and 1 base at J, leaving 10 bases unmatched. CDR3 loop: CASSTQTGRGSNQPQHF. In DNA, the CDR3 is TGTGCCAGTAGTACCCAGACAGGGCGAGGGAGCAATCAGCCCCAGCATTTT.